These T cell receptor beta chains were read from a single sample in a study of metastatic and nonmetastatic thyroid tumors. MiXCR re-clonotyped the PCR reads for TCRdb. The repertoire holds about 59,000 clones, with roughly 15% as singletons. The sample consisted of blood. Every receptor here comes from a male donor with papillary thyroid cancer or a benign thyroid nodule (not recorded which). Some clones in this sample may be carry-over from other donors' samples. CDR3s include the opening cysteine and the closing phenylalanine or tryptophan. The order of the fields is D gene, V gene, J gene, clone size, CDR3 DNA, CDR3 protein. A D gene is named only where the DNA matches it firmly. Clone size is shown for a subset of rows, as once, few, many or a class of expanded clone.

D gene: TRBD1; V gene: TRBV30; J gene: TRBJ2-7; clone size: many; CDR3 DNA: TGTGCCTGGAGTGCCTCAGGGGGAAACTACGAGCAGTACTTC; CDR3 protein: CAWSASGGNYEQYF
D gene: TRBD1; V gene: TRBV19; J gene: TRBJ2-4; clone size: -; CDR3 DNA: TGTGCCAGTAGACCGACGACAGGGATGTGGGGCAACAATGCCAAAAACATTCAGTACTTC; CDR3 protein: CASRPTTGMWGNNAKNIQYF
D gene: -; V gene: TRBV6-7; J gene: TRBJ1-4; clone size: -; CDR3 DNA: TGTGCCAGCAGTTACGATAGATTCAAGAAGAGCGAAAAACTGTTTTTT; CDR3 protein: CASSYDRFKKSEKLFF
D gene: -; V gene: TRBV30; J gene: TRBJ2-2; clone size: many; CDR3 DNA: TGTGCCTGGATTGCGGACATGAACACCGGGGAGCTGTTTTTT; CDR3 protein: CAWIADMNTGELFF
D gene: -; V gene: TRBV20-1; J gene: TRBJ2-7; clone size: many; CDR3 DNA: TGCAGTGCGGCAAAGGACGAGCAGTACTTC; CDR3 protein: CSAAKDEQYF
D gene: -; V gene: TRBV6-1; J gene: TRBJ2-2; clone size: few; CDR3 DNA: TGTGCCATTTCTTTATTGGAGAACACCGGGGAGCTGTTTTTT; CDR3 protein: CAISLLENTGELFF
D gene: -; V gene: TRBV6-1; J gene: TRBJ1-2; clone size: many; CDR3 DNA: TGTGCCAGCAGTGTGGGTAACCCAAGGGGACCTGGTGGCTACACCTTC; CDR3 protein: CASSVGNPRGPGGYTF
D gene: TRBD2; V gene: TRBV3-1; J gene: TRBJ2-2; clone size: many; CDR3 DNA: TGTGCCAGCAGCCAGGGGACTAGCGGTGCCGGGGAGCTGTTTTTT; CDR3 protein: CASSQGTSGAGELFF
D gene: -; V gene: TRBV5-1; J gene: TRBJ2-1; clone size: -; CDR3 DNA: TGTGCCAGCAGCTCGAAAATTTTGACAGACCGTCTGTTCTTC; CDR3 protein: CASSSKILTDRLFF
D gene: -; V gene: TRBV20-1; J gene: TRBJ2-1; clone size: -; CDR3 DNA: TGCAGTGCTAGAGATCTAAACAGGGCGGTTTACAATGAGCAGTTCTTC; CDR3 protein: CSARDLNRAVYNEQFF
D gene: -; V gene: TRBV6-1; J gene: TRBJ1-6; clone size: -; CDR3 DNA: TGTGCCAGCAGTGAAGCGGGGGGGGCGCAGCTCTCCCTCCACTTT; CDR3 protein: CASSEAGGAQLSLHF
D gene: -; V gene: TRBV9; J gene: TRBJ1-1; clone size: -; CDR3 DNA: TGTGCCAGCAGCCCACAATCAGGGGTGGAGGGCACTGAAGCTTTCTTT; CDR3 protein: CASSPQSGVEGTEAFF
D gene: TRBD1; V gene: TRBV6-1; J gene: TRBJ1-1; clone size: -; CDR3 DNA: TGTGCCAGCCAAAACAGGGGATACACTGAAGCTTTCTTT; CDR3 protein: CASQNRGYTEAFF
D gene: -; V gene: TRBV6-2/TRBV6-3; J gene: TRBJ2-5; clone size: many; CDR3 DNA: TGTGCCAGCAGCGGTAGCGGAGAAAGGGAGACCCAGTACTTC; CDR3 protein: CASSGSGERETQYF
D gene: -; V gene: TRBV19; J gene: TRBJ2-1; clone size: many; CDR3 DNA: TGTGCCAGTAAATCGGGACTGGAAATCGGGGAGCAGTTCTTC; CDR3 protein: CASKSGLEIGEQFF
D gene: -; V gene: TRBV9; J gene: TRBJ2-7; clone size: many; CDR3 DNA: TGTGCCAGCAGCCACTCCGGGACAACCTACGAGCAGTACTTC; CDR3 protein: CASSHSGTTYEQYF
D gene: TRBD1; V gene: TRBV6-1; J gene: TRBJ1-2; clone size: many; CDR3 DNA: TGTGCCAGCAGGGGGACAGCCGCTAACTATGGCTACACCTTC; CDR3 protein: CASRGTAANYGYTF
D gene: -; V gene: TRBV6-1; J gene: TRBJ1-2; clone size: many; CDR3 DNA: TGTGCCAGCAGTGAAGCCTTAGAGGGGGTCTATGGCTACACCTTC; CDR3 protein: CASSEALEGVYGYTF
D gene: TRBD1; V gene: TRBV4-1; J gene: TRBJ2-3; clone size: many; CDR3 DNA: TGCGCCAGCAGCCAAGATTCAACAGGGGGGACAGATACGCAGTATTTT; CDR3 protein: CASSQDSTGGTDTQYF
D gene: -; V gene: TRBV20-1; J gene: TRBJ1-5; clone size: many; CDR3 DNA: TGCAGTGCTAATCCCAGAAATAGCAATCAGCCCCAGCATTTT; CDR3 protein: CSANPRNSNQPQHF
D gene: -; V gene: TRBV11-2; J gene: TRBJ1-1; clone size: -; CDR3 DNA: TGTGCCAGCAGCTTAGATGAGGCAGGGGTTTTGGTCACTGAAGCTTTCTTT; CDR3 protein: CASSLDEAGVLVTEAFF
D gene: TRBD1; V gene: TRBV20-1; J gene: TRBJ2-7; clone size: many; CDR3 DNA: TGCAGTGCTACGGACAGGGTTGGTTACGAGCAGTACTTC; CDR3 protein: CSATDRVGYEQYF
D gene: -; V gene: TRBV2; J gene: TRBJ2-1; clone size: many; CDR3 DNA: TGTGCCAGCAGTGAACGTAGGGGGGGAGGGGAGCAGTTCTTC; CDR3 protein: CASSERRGGGEQFF
D gene: -; V gene: TRBV6-6; J gene: TRBJ2-2; clone size: many; CDR3 DNA: TGTGCCAGCAGTTATCAAGACACTAACGGGGAGCTGTTTTTT; CDR3 protein: CASSYQDTNGELFF
D gene: -; V gene: TRBV6-1; J gene: TRBJ1-4; clone size: many; CDR3 DNA: TGTGCCAGCCGTCGTCGGGGGGCGAGTGAAAAACTGTTTTTT; CDR3 protein: CASRRRGASEKLFF
D gene: -; V gene: TRBV20-1; J gene: TRBJ1-6; clone size: many; CDR3 DNA: TGCAGTGCTAGGGACAGTCGTAATTCACCCCTCCACTTT; CDR3 protein: CSARDSRNSPLHF
D gene: -; V gene: TRBV20-1; J gene: TRBJ2-7; clone size: many; CDR3 DNA: TGCAGTGCTAGGAGAATGGACAGAAACTACGAGCAGTACTTC; CDR3 protein: CSARRMDRNYEQYF
D gene: -; V gene: TRBV12-3/TRBV12-4; J gene: TRBJ2-7; clone size: medium-sized; CDR3 DNA: TGTGCCAGCAGTTTCCAACACAACCCCGGGGGGCACGAGCAGTACTTC; CDR3 protein: CASSFQHNPGGHEQYF
D gene: -; V gene: TRBV20-1; J gene: TRBJ1-1; clone size: many; CDR3 DNA: TGCAGTGCTCTCACCCGGACGAACACTGAAGCTTTCTTT; CDR3 protein: CSALTRTNTEAFF
D gene: TRBD2; V gene: TRBV29-1; J gene: TRBJ2-5; clone size: few; CDR3 DNA: TGCAGCGTTGACAGCGGGGGGGCCGGAGAGACCCAGTACTTC; CDR3 protein: CSVDSGGAGETQYF
D gene: TRBD2; V gene: TRBV11-1; J gene: TRBJ2-2; clone size: -; CDR3 DNA: TGTGCCATCAGCCACAGCGGGAGTCTGTGGGACGGGGAGCTGTTTTTT; CDR3 protein: CAISHSGSLWDGELFF
D gene: -; V gene: TRBV4-2; J gene: TRBJ2-1; clone size: many; CDR3 DNA: TGTGCCAGCAGCCAGGCAAGCGCTGACTACGGTTCCGATGAGCAGTTCTTC; CDR3 protein: CASSQASADYGSDEQFF
D gene: -; V gene: TRBV27; J gene: TRBJ2-1; clone size: -; CDR3 DNA: TGTGCCACAGGGCCTGGGGATGGCCCCGATGAGCAGTTCTTC; CDR3 protein: CATGPGDGPDEQFF
D gene: -; V gene: TRBV27; J gene: TRBJ2-7; clone size: -; CDR3 DNA: TGTGCCAGCAGTTTACAGGCCGTGTACGAGCGGTACTTC; CDR3 protein: CASSLQAVYERYF
D gene: -; V gene: TRBV11-2; J gene: TRBJ1-2; clone size: many; CDR3 DNA: TGTGCCAGCAGCTTAGACGGCGGGAACTATGGCTACACCTTC; CDR3 protein: CASSLDGGNYGYTF
D gene: -; V gene: TRBV6-1; J gene: TRBJ1-2; clone size: -; CDR3 DNA: TGTGCCAGCACCATAGCGGCAGGGGCTAGAGGCTACACCTTC; CDR3 protein: CASTIAAGARGYTF
D gene: -; V gene: TRBV19; J gene: TRBJ1-3; clone size: many; CDR3 DNA: TGTGCCAGTAGTACGTTCGAGGATTCTGGAAACACCATATATTTT; CDR3 protein: CASSTFEDSGNTIYF
D gene: -; V gene: TRBV12-3/TRBV12-4; J gene: TRBJ2-1; clone size: many; CDR3 DNA: TGTGCCAGCAGTGCGGACCGAGACAATGAGTTCTTC; CDR3 protein: CASSADRDNEFF
D gene: -; V gene: TRBV20-1; J gene: TRBJ2-3; clone size: -; CDR3 DNA: TGCAGTGCTAGAGATCATCTAGCGCCGAGCCGTTCAGATACGCAGTATTTT; CDR3 protein: CSARDHLAPSRSDTQYF
D gene: TRBD2; V gene: TRBV13; J gene: TRBJ2-3; clone size: -; CDR3 DNA: TGTGCCAGCAGCTTTACTAGCGGGGGGACCACCGATACGCAGTATTTT; CDR3 protein: CASSFTSGGTTDTQYF
D gene: TRBD1; V gene: TRBV6-5; J gene: TRBJ1-1; clone size: many; CDR3 DNA: TGTGCCAGCAGTTATGGGACAGCAACTTTGGGCACTGAAGCTTTCTTT; CDR3 protein: CASSYGTATLGTEAFF
D gene: -; V gene: TRBV14; J gene: TRBJ2-4; clone size: -; CDR3 DNA: TGTGCCAGCAGCCAATCAGCGGGTGGCATTCAGTACTTC; CDR3 protein: CASSQSAGGIQYF
D gene: TRBD2; V gene: TRBV6-1; J gene: TRBJ2-7; clone size: medium-sized; CDR3 DNA: TGTGCCAGCAGTGAAGGGACTAGCTCCTCCTACGAGCAGTACTTC; CDR3 protein: CASSEGTSSSYEQYF